The entry below describes one TCR beta chain. Its cognate antigen has yet to be identified. Base qualities are not recorded, but no much larger clone differs from it by a single base. The sample originates from a study of pediatric ulcerative colitis (dated by TCRdb to the late 2010s). Context from the whole study: Pancolitis was present in several ulcerative colitis patients and left-sided colitis in two, and histology consistent with ulcerative colitis was found in all of these patients. By Pediatric Ulcerative Colitis Activity Index, mild disease was classified in a couple of patients, moderate disease in four and acute severe colitis in three. From under ten newly diagnosed, treatment-naive pediatric ulcerative colitis patients and four non-IBD control children, paired blood and rectal samples were collected.

Summary of the overall study and its limitations: A couple of rectal CDR3 clonotypes were present in all ulcerative colitis patients and in none of the controls. T cells from blood may have been included in the rectal pinch biopsies, particularly in patients with overt colitis. With only a few individuals, the healthy control group was small. Because the repertoires came from total lymphocyte DNA, rare subsets such as regulatory T cells may have patterns that are not reflected. Rectal repertoire features separated controls, mild-moderate and acute severe colitis patients; acute severe colitis showed reduced rectal diversity due to clonal expansions. Compared with controls, ulcerative colitis patients showed significantly higher autologous blood-rectal clonal overlap, a finding that suggests increased T cell trafficking to inflamed tissue. For technical reasons, substantially fewer templates were yielded by the blood samples of a couple of patients, and these blood samples were excluded from blood-rectal overlap analysis.

During colonoscopy, one to two pinch biopsies were obtained from the rectum for research purposes. No immunosuppressive medication had been given to the ulcerative colitis patients before the diagnostic colonoscopy. Rectal biopsies were digested with proteinase K before DNA isolation. The Wizard kit (Promega) was used to extract genomic DNA from the blood and intestinal samples. There are 17 amino acids in the CDR3, from cysteine to phenylalanine inclusive. The read is trimmed to its CDR3 DNA, 51 bases read in frame from base 1. Looking up the germline V gene yields CDR1 ENHRY and CDR2 SYGVKD. Germline trimming amounts to 10 bases on V and 2 bases on J, with 14 as the count of junction bases outside the gene matches. Rearranged CDR3 beta regions were amplified from genomic DNA with multiplex V and J primers using the immunoSEQ TRB Survey service. To keep depth equal across samples, survey-level sequencing depth of up to 500,000 reads per sample was applied. Libraries were purified and pooled, and sequencing was performed on Illumina technology. Under the source paper's analysis protocol: immunoSEQ online tools were used for productive clonality, sample overlap, pairwise scatters, CDR3 beta length, V/D/J gene usage and productiveness. Alongside Shannon and Simpson indices, calculated diversity was computed as the number of unique rearrangements divided by total templates, multiplied by 100. Principal component analysis used the R prcomp function and ggbiplot package on Z-score normalized data. Morisita's index was used to quantify blood-rectal clonal overlap within each subject. TCRdb stores this immuneACCESS table with in-frame sequences only. Part of the clones is absent; in the studies checked, under half of the shortfall reflects unresolved V genes, and no reason is known for the rest. Clone size and the V and J calls come from that table; the DNA yielded D and trimming. The table for this sample lists 30,000 to 45,000 clones; around four fifths of them were counted only once. 0.65% to 0.75% of the sample is held by the ten biggest clonotypes.

The TCR comes from a boy between 5 and 17 years old with moderate ulcerative colitis. The sample taken for sequencing was gut tissue. Recombination linked TRBV10-3 to TRBJ2-1, with TRBD2 identical over 10 junction bases. In nucleotides, the sequence is TGTGCCACCGCCCTACGGACTAGCGGTGATACCTACAATGAGCAGTTCTTC. Its product reads: CATALRTSGDTYNEQFF.